This TCR beta chain was obtained from a study of blood T cell repertoires in COVID-19. Produced via immunoSEQ multiplex PCR; TCRdb's table is partial and in-frame only. Of some 100,000 clones listed, roughly 90% are singletons. The CDR3 is made up of 17 amino acids. V gave up 3 bases and J gave up 3 bases, with 17 bases separating them. Germline V gene sequence: CDR1 KGHDR, CDR2 SFDVKD. The chain couples TRBV24-1 to TRBJ1-3; TRBD1 might be the D (6 bases). Sequencing used peripheral blood. The sequence was obtained from a man aged 25 to 40 in a cohort sampled during active COVID-19. The CDR3 sequence: CATSDVQGSPLGNTIYF. Written as DNA, the CDR3 is TGTGCCACCAGTGATGTACAGGGCTCCCCTCTTGGAAACACCATATATTTT.